These 24 T cell receptor beta chains share one sample of origin, sequenced in a study of regulatory T cells in long-lasting Graves disease. The time point here: newly diagnosed GD, antithyroid drugs for less than 3 months. Preparation of the TCR library used RNA extracted from PBMCs. CDR3-region Arm-PCR and iRepertoire HTBI primers produced the TCR beta libraries. From the multiplex PCR reads, TCRdb called clonotypes with MiXCR, one entry per CDR3 protein. The profile shows about 540,000 distinct CDR3 sequences, roughly 13% of them singletons. This same sample was also taken into another study, of T cells in Graves' hyperthyroidism and ophthalmopathy.

The specimen was peripheral blood mononuclear cells (PBMCs), collected at new diagnosis, from a patient treated with antithyroid drugs. The receptor set was obtained from a man aged 25 to 45 with Graves disease.

The chain is built from TRBV5-1 and TRBJ2-5; D is perhaps TRBD2 (7 bases). Germline CDR1 SGHRS, CDR2 YFSETQ. The CDR3 sequence is 15 residues long. Trimming took off 4 bases at V and 5 bases at J, with 18 bases between the two ends. The chain's CDR3 is CASSKNPGGQETQYF. The CDR3, as DNA: TGCGCCAGCAGCAAGAATCCGGGGGGCCAGGAGACCCAGTACTTC.

The rearrangement uses TRBV2 and TRBJ1-2; D not resolved. V was trimmed by 6 bases and J by 5 bases, leaving 1 base between them. Germline values: CDR1 SNHLY, CDR2 FYNNEI. This CDR3 has 9 residues. CDR3 amino acids: CASRYGYTF. The CDR3 DNA sequence: TGTGCCAGCAGATATGGCTACACCTTC.

This chain joins TRBV7-3 and TRBJ2-2; a possible D gene is TRBD1 (6 bases). The CDR3 is 15 residues long. Per the germline V gene, CDR1 is SGHTA and CDR2 is FQGTGA. V lost 4 bases, J lost 0 bases, and 9 bases lay in between. The chain's CDR3 is CASSSGQTNTGELFF. The CDR3 DNA reads TGTGCCAGCAGCTCCGGACAGACGAACACCGGGGAGCTGTTTTTT.

This clonotype showed up just a few times. V gene TRBV5-6 combines with J gene TRBJ2-2, with D possibly matching TRBD1 (5 bases). The CDR3 loop spans 15 amino acids. Germline V lookup: CDR1 SGHDT, CDR2 YYEEEE. Trimming stripped 2 bases from V and 6 bases from J, with 14 bases between. The CDR3 DNA sequence: TGTGCCAGCAGCTTAGGGGCGTCGTACGCCGGGGAGCTGTTTTTT. Protein product: CASSLGASYAGELFF.

This chain joins TRBV15 and TRBJ1-1; D is perhaps TRBD1 (6 bases). Per the germline V gene, CDR1 is LNHNV and CDR2 is YYDKDF (reference sequence). The V and J ends lost 0 bases and 0 bases respectively, with 17 bases between them. This CDR3 region has 18 residues. CDR3 region: CATSRDHPIRDMNTEAFF. The CDR3 DNA follows: TGTGCCACCAGCAGAGACCATCCCATCAGGGACATGAACACTGAAGCTTTCTTT.

About this clonotype: This likely reflects a read error, since a far larger clone is one base away. This chain connects TRBV7-2 to TRBJ2-7; 10 bases are a match to TRBD2. Germline CDR1 SGHTA, CDR2 FQGNSA. This CDR3 is built from 15 residues. The ends lost 5 bases at V and 7 bases at J; junction bases unmatched: 11. In DNA, the CDR3 is TGTGCCAGCAGCACCGCTAGCGGGAGCACCAATGAGCAGTACTTC. This gives the protein CASSTASGSTNEQYF.

In this sample, this clonotype turned up many times. The V call is TRBV20-1, the J call TRBJ2-1; D is perhaps TRBD2 (6 bases). Deletions cut 5 bases from V and 4 bases from J, with 18 bases between. The CDR3 contains 15 residues. Germline V CDR1 and CDR2: DFQATT, SNEGSKA (reference sequence). The DNA for the CDR3 is TGCAGTGCTCCCTTATCGGGAGTATCGTACAATGAGCAGTTCTTC. This gives the protein CSAPLSGVSYNEQFF.

This clonotype was found many times. The chain joins TRBV6-1 to TRBJ1-6; 8 bases are shared with TRBD1. Germline values: CDR1 MNHNS, CDR2 SASEGT. V lost 4 bases, J lost 10 bases, and 3 bases stayed unmatched. The CDR3 runs 13 residues. The CDR3 bases are TGTGCCAGCAGTGTACAGGGGGGCTCACCCCTCCACTTT. Translating it yields CASSVQGGSPLHF.

Ten or more counts support this clonotype. The chain links TRBV7-3 to TRBJ2-3; 12 nucleotides match TRBD2. The CDR3 length is 19 residues. Germline V CDR1 and CDR2: SGHTA, FQGTGA. V dropped 5 bases and J dropped 2; count of bases not matched to a gene: 14. The CDR3 is CASSKKGLAGGGYTDTQYF. CDR3 coding DNA: TGTGCCAGCAGCAAAAAGGGTCTAGCGGGAGGGGGGTACACAGATACGCAGTATTTT.

This clonotype came up many times. The chain uses TRBV13 and TRBJ2-1; D call uncertain. The V gene lost 5 bases and the J gene lost 9 bases, with 11 bases spanning the gap. The CDR3 is made up of 12 amino acids. Germline CDR1 is PRHDT and CDR2 is FYEKMQ (reference sequence). The chain's CDR3 is CASSQMISEQFF. The CDR3 region has the DNA TGTGCCAGCAGCCAAATGATCAGTGAGCAGTTCTTC.

This clonotype showed up many times. V is TRBV10-3 and J is TRBJ2-7; no reliable D call. V dropped 11 bases and J dropped 3 bases, with 14 bases sitting between them. The CDR3 consists of 12 residues. From germline, CDR1 is ENHRY and CDR2 SYGVKD. CDR3 protein: CAVSSLNYEQYF. CDR3 coding DNA: TGTGCCGTCTCCTCTCTGAACTACGAGCAGTACTTC.

This chain joins TRBV5-5 and TRBJ1-2; the match to TRBD1 covers 10 bases. The CDR3 runs to 16 residues. From germline, CDR1 is SGHKS and CDR2 YYEKEE (reference sequence). The V and J ends lost 0 bases and 6 bases, in that order; junction bases with no gene match: 8. CDR3 sequence: CASSLGRQGAGDGYTF. For the CDR3, the DNA is TGTGCCAGCAGCTTGGGGAGACAGGGGGCGGGTGATGGCTACACCTTC. Based on the CDR3 plus reference TRBV5-5 and TRBJ1-2, the full variable domain is DAGVTQSPTHLIKTRGQQVTLRCSPISGHKSVSWYQQVLGQGPQFIFQYYEKEERGRGNFPDRFSARQFPNYSSELNVNALLLGDSALYLCASSLGRQGAGDGYTFGSGTRLTVV.

The V gene is TRBV19, the J gene TRBJ2-5, with 9 bases fitting TRBD1. Per germline, CDR1 LNHDA and CDR2 SQIVND (reference sequence). J lost 2 bases, V lost 3 bases, and 10 bases had no gene match. This CDR3 is built from 17 residues. The chain's CDR3 is CASSILGTGKIQETQYF. DNA for the CDR3: TGTGCCAGTAGTATCCTGGGGACAGGGAAGATACAAGAGACCCAGTACTTC. Looking up the rest from reference TRBV19 and TRBJ2-5 gives the full variable domain: DGGITQSPKYLFRKEGQNVTLSCEQNLNHDAMYWYRQDPGQGLRLIYYSQIVNDFQKGDIAEGYSVSREKKESFPLTVTSAQKNPTAFYLCASSILGTGKIQETQYFGPGTRLLVL.

This clonotype was detected ten times or more. This chain uses TRBV3-1 with TRBJ2-5, with 8 bases identical to TRBD2. The length of the CDR3 is 16 residues. The ends lost 4 bases at V and 0 bases at J; junction bases unmatched: 7. Per germline, CDR1 LGHDT and CDR2 YNNKEL (reference sequence). CDR3 bases: TGTGCCAGCAGCCCCCTGACTAGCGCCGACCAAGAGACCCAGTACTTC. Residues: CASSPLTSADQETQYF.

This clonotype occurred a few times. The rearrangement uses TRBV7-9 and TRBJ2-7; 13 nucleotides align to TRBD2. V shed 4 bases and J 5 bases; nucleotides not matched to a gene: 5. The CDR3 is 15 residues long. Germline V CDR1 and CDR2: SEHNR, FQNEAQ (reference sequence). This chain's CDR3 is CASSSTSGRPDEQYF. Written as DNA, the CDR3 is TGTGCCAGCAGCTCGACTAGCGGGAGGCCCGACGAGCAGTACTTC.

This clonotype was seen ten or more times. V usage is TRBV7-9 and J usage is TRBJ2-7; D not certain. Trimming stripped 3 bases from V and 4 bases from J, with 4 bases between. This CDR3 spans 11 amino acids. From germline, CDR1 is SEHNR and CDR2 FQNEAQ (reference sequence). The CDR3 spells CASSFEYEQYF. Written as DNA, the CDR3 is TGTGCCAGCAGCTTTGAGTACGAGCAGTACTTC.

This clonotype was recorded a few times. The chain combines TRBV11-3 with TRBJ1-5, with D tentatively TRBD1 (6 bases). The CDR3 spans 15 residues. CDR1 is SGHNT, CDR2 YENEEA, per germline. The V gene lost 1 base and the J gene lost 9 bases, with 16 bases spanning the gap. In DNA, the CDR3 is TGTGCCAGCAGCTTAGTCGCACAGGGACTGCGGCCCCAGCATTTT. It is translated as CASSLVAQGLRPQHF.

This clonotype has just a few counts. The chain couples TRBV20-1 to TRBJ1-6, with 7 bases that match TRBD1. J lost 5 bases, V lost 6 bases, and 10 bases had no gene match. This CDR3 is built from 15 residues. In germline, CDR1 is DFQATT, CDR2 SNEGSKA (reference sequence). The CDR3 reads CSALTGAGDNSPLHF. The CDR3, as DNA: TGCAGTGCCCTTACAGGGGCCGGGGATAATTCACCCCTCCACTTT.

This clonotype appeared many times. The gene calls are TRBV24-1 and TRBJ2-1; D uncertain. The V gene lost 3 bases and the J gene lost 6 bases, with 11 bases spanning the gap. CDR3 length: 14 amino acids. CDR1 is KGHDR and CDR2 is SFDVKD in the germline V gene. In DNA form, the CDR3 reads TGTGCCACCAGTGATCCCGGACCTGGCAATGAGCAGTTCTTC. Translated: CATSDPGPGNEQFF.

This clonotype came up a few times. The chain employs TRBV6-2 or TRBV6-3 and TRBJ1-5; 8 bases are shared with TRBD1. V dropped 5 bases and J dropped 6; count of bases not matched to a gene: 3. Germline V gene data show CDR1 as MNHEY and CDR2 as SVGEGT. The CDR3 has 13 residues. CDR3 loop: CASSAQGAQPQHF. The CDR3 bases are TGTGCCAGCAGTGCGCAGGGGGCTCAGCCCCAGCATTTT.

Ten or more counts support this clonotype. The CDR3 reads CASSEGGTLRVDTQYF. Here the CDR3 DNA reads TGTGCCAGCAGTGAAGGCGGGACCCTGCGAGTAGATACGCAGTATTTT. V is TRBV2 and J is TRBJ2-3, with a tentative D call TRBD2 (6 bases). Trimming took 1 base from V and 5 from J, leaving 16 bases between them. Germline assignment: CDR1 SNHLY and CDR2 FYNNEI. The length of the CDR3 is 16 residues.

This clonotype has ten or more counts. The rearrangement links TRBV12-5 to TRBJ1-5, with unresolved D. Germline CDR1 LGHNT, CDR2 FRNRAP. Deletions cut 6 bases from V and 5 bases from J, with 8 bases between. The CDR3 has 12 residues. For the CDR3, the DNA is TGTGCTAGTGGGAGGTTTGATCAGCCCCAGCATTTT. This translates into CASGRFDQPQHF. The variable domain in full, completed from reference TRBV12-5 and TRBJ1-5, reads DARVTQTPRHKVTEMGQEVTMRCQPILGHNTVFWYRQTMMQGLELLAYFRNRAPLDDSGMPKDRFSAEMPDATLATLKIQPSEPRDSAVYFCASGRFDQPQHFGDGTRLSIL.

The chain joins TRBV12-3 or TRBV12-4 to TRBJ2-2, with TRBD2 matching 7 bases. V gave up 3 bases and J gave up 3 bases; unmatched junction bases: 1. There are 14 residues in the CDR3. The chain's CDR3 is CASSFLADTGELFF. For the CDR3, the DNA is TGTGCCAGCAGTTTCCTAGCGGACACCGGGGAGCTGTTTTTT.

This clonotype showed up many times. This chain connects TRBV5-1 to TRBJ2-7; 8 bases agree with TRBD1. From germline, CDR1 is SGHRS and CDR2 YFSETQ. J lost 4 bases, V lost 3 bases, and 6 bases had no gene match. The length of the CDR3 is 14 residues. In DNA, the CDR3 is TGCGCCAGCAGCTCACAGGGGGGAGAGTACGAGCAGTACTTC. It translates to CASSSQGGEYEQYF.